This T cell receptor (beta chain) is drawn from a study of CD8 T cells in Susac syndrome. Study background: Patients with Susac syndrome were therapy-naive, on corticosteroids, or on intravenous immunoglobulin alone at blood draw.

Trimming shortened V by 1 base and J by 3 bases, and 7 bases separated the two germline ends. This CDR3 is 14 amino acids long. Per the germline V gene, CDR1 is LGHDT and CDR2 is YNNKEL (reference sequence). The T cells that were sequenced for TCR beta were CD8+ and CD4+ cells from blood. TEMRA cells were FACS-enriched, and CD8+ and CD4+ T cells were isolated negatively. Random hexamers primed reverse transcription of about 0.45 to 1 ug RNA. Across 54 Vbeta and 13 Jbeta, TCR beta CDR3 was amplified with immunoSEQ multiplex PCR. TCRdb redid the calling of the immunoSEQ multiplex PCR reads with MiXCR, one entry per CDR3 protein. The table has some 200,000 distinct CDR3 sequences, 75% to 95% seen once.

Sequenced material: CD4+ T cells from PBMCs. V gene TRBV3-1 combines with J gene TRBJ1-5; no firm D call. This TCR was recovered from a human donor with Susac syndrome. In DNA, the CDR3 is TGTGCCAGCAGCCAAGGGACCCTCAATCAGCCCCAGCATTTT. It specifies CASSQGTLNQPQHF.